Listed here are 31 T cell receptor beta chains from one sample, sequenced in a study of T-cell reconstitution after alpha-beta-depleted transplantation in children (dated by TCRdb to the mid-2010s). The library was obtained by PCR. Sequenced on an Illumina HiSeq 2500. To normalize quantification of the TCRbeta repertoire, the TCR libraries were built with molecular barcoding that relied on unique molecular identifiers. In-frame beta chains were kept once TCRdb had trimmed the public reads at Q25 with fastp and called clones with MiXCR. Under each unique CDR3 protein, matching rows form one entry showing the most common genes and DNA. This sample lists approximately 640,000 distinct CDR3 sequences; 16% were detected once. 0.8% to 1.1% of the sample rests with the top ten. Here the sequenced sample was PBMCs from the stem cell graft donor, taken from the stem cell graft. These receptors all come from a human donor who donated a stem cell graft to a child with acute myeloid leukemia.

This clonotype was seen repeatedly, ten times or more. The gene calls are TRBV9 and TRBJ2-3; D may be TRBD2 (6 bases). The CDR3 has 15 amino acids. The V end was cut by 3 bases, the J end by 0 bases, with 11 bases between. The V gene's germline CDR1 is SGDLS and CDR2 YYNGEE. The CDR3: CASSDSGASTDTQYF. CDR3 nucleotide sequence: TGTGCCAGCAGCGATAGCGGAGCTAGCACAGATACGCAGTATTTT.

This clonotype was counted a few times. This sequence joins TRBV29-1 and TRBJ2-3; no clear D. The CDR3 is 13 amino acids. CDR1 is SQVTM, CDR2 ANQGSEA, per germline. Between the trimmed V and J ends, which lost 5 bases and 2 bases, there was a span of 11 bases. In nucleotides, the CDR3 is TGCAGCGTTCGCCAGCGATACACAGATACGCAGTATTTT. It translates to CSVRQRYTDTQYF.

The sample holds a few counts of this clonotype. The chain links TRBV5-1 to TRBJ1-2; 7 nucleotides agree with TRBD1. Germline CDR1 and CDR2: SGHRS and YFSETQ. The J segment lost 3 bases and the V segment lost 4 bases, leaving 9 bases of the junction unmatched. This CDR3 contains 15 residues. The CDR3 loop reads CASSQNRGYDYGYTF. The DNA for the CDR3 is TGCGCCAGCAGCCAAAACAGGGGATATGACTATGGCTACACCTTC.

The gene calls are TRBV7-8 and TRBJ1-1; 7 nucleotides match TRBD1. The length of the CDR3 is 15 residues. The V gene end was trimmed by 1 base and the J gene end by 4 bases; junction bases not matched to a gene: 6. The germline V gene encodes CDR1 SGHVS and CDR2 FQNEAQ. The CDR3 DNA reads TGTGCCAGCAGCTTAGGGACAGGCGACTTCACTGAAGCTTTCTTT. This translates into CASSLGTGDFTEAFF. Variable domain in full (rest from reference TRBV7-8 and TRBJ1-1): GAGVSQSPRYKVAKRGQDVALRCDPISGHVSLFWYQQALGQGPEFLTYFQNEAQLDKSGLPSDRFFAERPEGSVSTLKIQRTQQEDSAVYLCASSLGTGDFTEAFFGQGTRLTVV.

At least ten counts were recorded for this clonotype. This sequence joins TRBV6-4 and TRBJ2-5; 9 bases match TRBD2. Germline assignment: CDR1 MRHNA and CDR2 SNTAGT. V was pared by 1 base and J by 4 bases, with 4 bases of the junction left unmatched. The CDR3 runs 15 residues. Here the CDR3 reads CASSDWRGGLETQYF. CDR3 nucleotides: TGTGCCAGCAGTGACTGGCGGGGGGGCCTAGAGACCCAGTACTTC.

About this clonotype itself: Given a much more abundant clone one base away, this may be a read error. V and J are TRBV5-6 and TRBJ2-2; no clear D. The CDR3 spans 13 residues. The germline gives CDR1 SGHDT, CDR2 YYEEEE. The CDR3 region is CASSFTNTRELFF. The CDR3 nucleotides are TGTGCCAGCAGCTTTACGAACACCAGGGAGCTGTTTTTT.

Ten or more counts support this clonotype. The V call is TRBV7-2, the J call TRBJ1-1; 9 nucleotides agree with TRBD1. With V trimmed by 4 bases and J by 1 base, 13 bases remained unmatched. CDR1 is SGHTA and CDR2 is FQGNSA in the germline V gene. There are 18 residues in the CDR3. The CDR3 DNA sequence: TGTGCCAGCAGCTACTACCGGGACAGGGTGAAAAAGAACACTGAAGCTTTCTTT. It specifies CASSYYRDRVKKNTEAFF.

Comment on this clonotype: A much larger clone lies one base from this, so it may be a read error. V usage is TRBV20-1 and J usage is TRBJ1-1, with 7 nucleotides matching TRBD1. The CDR3 extends over 14 amino acids. Losses at the gene ends were 6 bases for V and 7 bases for J; bases not matched to a gene: 14. Germline assignment: CDR1 DFQATT and CDR2 SNEGSKA (reference sequence). The CDR3 protein is CSAPGGQVVNEAFF. CDR3 nucleotides: TGCAGTGCCCCTGGAGGACAGGTAGTCAATGAAGCTTTCTTT.

This clonotype was counted ten times or more. The chain links TRBV20-1 to TRBJ2-1, with 9 bases identical to TRBD2. This CDR3 region has 14 residues. Germline lookup yields CDR1 DFQATT and CDR2 SNEGSKA (reference sequence). The V segment lost 3 bases and the J segment 8 bases; nucleotides outside the gene matches: 8. The CDR3 DNA sequence: TGCAGTGCTAGTGTCGGACTAGCGTGGGATGAGCAGTTCTTC. This codes for CSASVGLAWDEQFF.

This rearrangement joins TRBV11-1 to TRBJ2-6, with TRBD1 matching over 8 bases. The trim removed 7 bases at V and 0 bases at J, leaving 11 bases unmatched. Per the germline V gene, CDR1 is SGHAT and CDR2 is FQDESV (reference sequence). This CDR3 comprises 18 residues. For the CDR3, the DNA is TGTGCCAGCATCCTGACAGGGGCCGTTAACTCTGGGGCCAACGTCCTGACTTTC. It specifies CASILTGAVNSGANVLTF.

About this clonotype itself: One end of the junction varies from germline; a read error may be responsible. The rearrangement uses TRBV7-2 and TRBJ2-3; 10 bases map to TRBD2. The CDR3 runs 13 residues. The germline gives CDR1 SGHTA, CDR2 FQGNSA. The CDR3 DNA follows: TGTGCCAGCAGCTACTCCCTAGCGGGGGTATATGTATTT. Protein sequence: CASSYSLAGVYVF.

This chain links TRBV20-1 with TRBJ2-1; TRBD1 agrees at 8 bases. The germline V gene has CDR1 DFQATT and CDR2 SNEGSKA (reference sequence). The CDR3 has 15 residues. V shed 4 bases and J 9 bases; nucleotides not matched to a gene: 14. CDR3 residues: CSATGQGGLFSEQFF. Written as DNA, the CDR3 is TGCAGTGCTACAGGACAGGGCGGTTTGTTTAGTGAGCAGTTCTTC.

The chain uses TRBV2 and TRBJ2-3; D is unresolved. Looked up from germline, CDR1 is SNHLY and CDR2 is FYNNEI. There are 14 residues in the CDR3. V lost 10 bases and J 2 bases, leaving 16 bases between the germline ends. Here the CDR3 DNA reads TGTGCCATCCTAAGACCCACGACCACAGATACGCAGTATTTT. Its translation: CAILRPTTTDTQYF.

In its sample, this clonotype was seen a few times. This chain links TRBV4-2 with TRBJ2-3; D unresolved. The CDR3 extends over 12 amino acids. The V gene's germline CDR1 is LGHNA and CDR2 YNFKEQ. V lost 3 bases and J 8 bases, leaving 9 bases between the germline ends. CDR3: CASSQGSGTQYF. The CDR3 DNA reads TGTGCCAGCAGCCAGGGGTCGGGTACGCAGTATTTT.

In this sample, this clonotype turned up many times. CDR3 residues: CAIRAGTVRRDTEAFF. CDR3 bases: TGTGCCATCAGGGCAGGGACAGTTCGGAGGGACACTGAAGCTTTCTTT. The chain joins TRBV10-3 to TRBJ1-1; 7 bases match TRBD1. Germline V CDR1 and CDR2: ENHRY, SYGVKD. After removal of 6 bases from V and 3 bases from J, the junction contained 13 bases not matched to a gene. The CDR3 is made up of 16 amino acids.

This clonotype was picked up many times. The chain carries TRBV12-3 or TRBV12-4 and TRBJ1-2; 7 bases are shared with TRBD1. The trim removed 2 bases at V and 11 bases at J, leaving 14 bases unmatched. The CDR3 loop spans 15 amino acids. Here the CDR3 reads CASSLTGREDRRYTF. CDR3 bases: TGTGCCAGCAGTTTAACGGGTCGCGAGGACAGGAGGTACACCTTC.

The chain is built from TRBV19 and TRBJ1-6; 7 bases are a match to TRBD1. This CDR3 region has 14 residues. Looked up from germline, CDR1 is LNHDA and CDR2 is SQIVND (reference sequence). Trimming took 5 bases from V and 7 from J; bases not matched to a gene: 5. In DNA form, the CDR3 reads TGTGCCAGTAGTCACAGGGACAGCAATTCACCCCTCCACTTT. It translates to CASSHRDSNSPLHF.

The table lists this clonotype with many counts. The V call is TRBV29-1, the J call TRBJ1-1; D remains ambiguous. Trimming pared 4 bases from V and 4 bases from J, leaving 10 bases between. Germline V lookup: CDR1 SQVTM, CDR2 ANQGSEA. The CDR3 is made up of 12 amino acids. CDR3 sequence: CSVGDEGTEAFF. The CDR3 DNA follows: TGCAGCGTTGGGGATGAGGGCACTGAAGCTTTCTTT. The variable domain in full, completed from reference TRBV29-1 and TRBJ1-1, reads SAVISQKPSRDICQRGTSLTIQCQVDSQVTMMFWYRQQPGQSLTLIATANQGSEATYESGFVIDKFPISRPNLTFSTLTVSNMSPEDSSIYLCSVGDEGTEAFFGQGTRLTVV.

This clonotype was recorded a few times. CDR3 loop: CASSISTGEGYTF. DNA for the CDR3: TGTGCCAGCAGCATTTCGACAGGAGAGGGCTACACCTTC. The chain is built from TRBV7-3 and TRBJ1-2; TRBD1 might be the D (6 bases). The CDR3 extends over 13 amino acids. CDR1 SGHTA and CDR2 FQGTGA come from the germline V gene. Between the trimmed V and J ends, which lost 5 bases and 8 bases, there was a span of 15 bases. Full variable domain (outside the CDR3, taken from reference TRBV7-3 and TRBJ1-2): GAGVSQTPSNKVTEKGKYVELRCDPISGHTALYWYRQSLGQGPEFLIYFQGTGAADDSGLPNDRFFAVRPEGSVSTLKIQRTERGDSAVYLCASSISTGEGYTFGSGTRLTVV.

This chain links TRBV24-1 with TRBJ2-1, with D unresolved. Deletions cut 2 bases from V and 0 bases from J, with 7 bases between. Germline V gene data show CDR1 as KGHDR and CDR2 as SFDVKD. The CDR3 length is 15 residues. The CDR3 DNA is TGTGCCACCAGTGATTGGCAACACTCCTACAATGAGCAGTTCTTC. This translates into CATSDWQHSYNEQFF.

This clonotype appeared many times. This chain uses TRBV20-1 with TRBJ1-2, with a possible D match to TRBD1 (5 bases). Germline CDR1 is DFQATT and CDR2 is SNEGSKA (reference sequence). CDR3 length equals 12 residues. V lost 6 bases to trimming and J lost 3 bases, with 11 bases between them. CDR3 sequence reads: CSALWGDYGYTF. CDR3 nucleotide sequence: TGCAGTGCCCTGTGGGGGGACTATGGCTACACCTTC.

This clonotype was observed many times. V gene TRBV20-1 combines with J gene TRBJ1-1; D is perhaps TRBD1 (6 bases). CDR1 is DFQATT, CDR2 SNEGSKA, per germline (reference sequence). The V end lost 5 bases, the J end lost 1 base, and 11 bases lay between the germline ends. This CDR3 has 13 amino acids. The CDR3 DNA sequence: TGCAGTGCTTTAGGGGGAGGGAACACTGAAGCTTTCTTT. Translating it yields CSALGGGNTEAFF.

There are many counts of this clonotype. J is TRBJ2-2 and V is TRBV29-1; 10 bases fit TRBD1. The J segment lost 5 bases and the V segment lost 6 bases, leaving 9 bases of the junction unmatched. CDR1 SQVTM and CDR2 ANQGSEA come from the germline V gene. The CDR3 runs to 15 residues. The CDR3 DNA reads as TGCAGCGTCGCAAAAGGGACAGGGGCGACCGGGGAGCTGTTTTTT. Translating it yields CSVAKGTGATGELFF.

The chain is built from TRBV6-1 and TRBJ1-5, with TRBD1 matching 7 bases. The trim removed 6 bases at V and 3 bases at J, leaving 8 bases unmatched. The CDR3 is 15 amino acids. The germline V gene encodes CDR1 MNHNS and CDR2 SASEGT. CDR3 nucleotide sequence: TGTGCCAGCAGGGGGAAGACAGGGAACAATCAGCCCCAGCATTTT. Amino acid sequence: CASRGKTGNNQPQHF.

This clonotype has a handful of counts. This rearrangement joins TRBV7-9 to TRBJ2-7; D remains unclear. The V end lost 1 base, the J end lost 2 bases, and 9 bases lay between the germline ends. CDR1 and CDR2 (germline): SEHNR, FQNEAQ (reference sequence). CDR3 size: 14 residues. The CDR3 bases are TGTGCCAGCAGCTTAGATCACGGCCCCTACGAGCAGTACTTC. Protein sequence: CASSLDHGPYEQYF.

This clonotype was counted at least ten times. The J gene is TRBJ1-1, the V gene TRBV5-1, with a weak D call TRBD1 (6 bases). This CDR3 is built from 15 residues. Looked up from germline, CDR1 is SGHRS and CDR2 is YFSETQ. Trimming took off 4 bases at V and 8 bases at J, with 21 bases between the two ends. The CDR3 coding sequence is TGCGCCAGCAGCCCAGTTGGAACGCCGGGACAAGAAGCTTTCTTT. It specifies CASSPVGTPGQEAFF.

V and J are TRBV23-1 and TRBJ2-1; D may correspond to TRBD1 or TRBD2 (5 bases each). TRBV23-1 is an ORF, and what it does is uncertain. Trimming took off 0 bases at V and 8 bases at J, with 5 bases between the two ends. This CDR3 region has 12 residues. The CDR3 spells CASSQSGDEQFF. DNA of the CDR3: TGCGCCAGCAGTCAATCGGGGGATGAGCAGTTCTTC.

This clonotype showed up many times. CDR3 protein: CASSLRGAADTQYF. The CDR3 bases are TGTGCCAGCAGCTTACGAGGGGCGGCAGATACGCAGTATTTT. The chain combines TRBV7-3 with TRBJ2-3; the D gene could be TRBD1 or TRBD2 (5 bases each). There are 14 residues in the CDR3. CDR1 is SGHTA, CDR2 FQGTGA, per germline. The germline V and J ends were trimmed by 2 bases and 4 bases, with 10 bases remaining between them.

V gene TRBV28 combines with J gene TRBJ1-3; 7 nucleotides agree with TRBD1. In germline, CDR1 is MDHEN, CDR2 SYDVKM. With 6 bases clipped from V and 0 bases from J, the junction kept 8 bases outside the gene matches. The CDR3 loop spans 16 amino acids. This CDR3 reads CASRARDSFSGNTIYF. CDR3 sequence (DNA): TGTGCCAGCAGGGCCAGGGACAGCTTCTCTGGAAACACCATATATTTT.

J is TRBJ1-5 and V is TRBV6-2 or TRBV6-3, with D unresolved. Germline V gene lookup returns CDR1 MNHEY and CDR2 SVGEGT. The CDR3 is 17 residues long. Deletions cut 5 bases from V and 1 base from J, with 18 bases between. In nucleotides, the CDR3 is TGTGCCAGCAGTCCTGGGTCCGTCTTTGGGAGCAATCAGCCCCAGCATTTT. Translated, it gives CASSPGSVFGSNQPQHF.

The chain combines TRBV20-1 with TRBJ1-1; D gene unclear. The CDR3 is 14 amino acids. The germline V gene encodes CDR1 DFQATT and CDR2 SNEGSKA (reference sequence). The V gene lost 3 bases and the J gene lost 4 bases, with 15 bases spanning the gap. The CDR3: CSARNRGRATEAFF. The CDR3 region has the DNA TGCAGTGCTAGGAATCGAGGGCGGGCCACTGAAGCTTTCTTT.